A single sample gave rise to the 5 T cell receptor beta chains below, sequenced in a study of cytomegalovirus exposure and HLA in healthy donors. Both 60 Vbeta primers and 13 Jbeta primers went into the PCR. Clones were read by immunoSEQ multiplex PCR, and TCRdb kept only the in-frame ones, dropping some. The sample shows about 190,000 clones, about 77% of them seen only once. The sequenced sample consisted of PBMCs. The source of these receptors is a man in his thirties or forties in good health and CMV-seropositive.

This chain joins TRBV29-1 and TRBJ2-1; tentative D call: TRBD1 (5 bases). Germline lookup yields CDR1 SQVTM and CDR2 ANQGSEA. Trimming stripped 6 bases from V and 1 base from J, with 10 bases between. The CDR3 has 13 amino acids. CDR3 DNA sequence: TGCAGCGTCCAGACAGCGTCCTACAATGAGCAGTTCTTC. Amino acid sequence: CSVQTASYNEQFF.

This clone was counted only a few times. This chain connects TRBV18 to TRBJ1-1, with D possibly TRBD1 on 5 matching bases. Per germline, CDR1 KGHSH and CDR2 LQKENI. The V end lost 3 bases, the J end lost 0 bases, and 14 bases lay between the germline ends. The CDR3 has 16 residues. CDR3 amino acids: CASSPGGFEVNTEAFF. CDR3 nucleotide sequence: TGTGCCAGCTCACCGGGGGGGTTCGAAGTGAACACTGAAGCTTTCTTT.

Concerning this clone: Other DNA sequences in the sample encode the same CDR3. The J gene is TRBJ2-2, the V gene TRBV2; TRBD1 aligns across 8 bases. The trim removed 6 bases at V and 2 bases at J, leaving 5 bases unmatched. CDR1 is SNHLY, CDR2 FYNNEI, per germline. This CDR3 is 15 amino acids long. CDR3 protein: CASRRDRGNTGELFF. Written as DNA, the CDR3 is TGTGCCAGCAGGAGAGACAGGGGCAACACCGGGGAGCTGTTTTTT.

CDR3 in DNA: TGTGCCAGCAGGGCCGCCCCCGGGGAAGCTTTCTTT. Its protein product is CASRAAPGEAFF. This chain joins TRBV6-5 and TRBJ1-1; D not certain. This CDR3 is 12 amino acids long. V dropped 6 bases and J dropped 8 bases, with 13 bases sitting between them. Germline values: CDR1 MNHEY, CDR2 SVGAGI.

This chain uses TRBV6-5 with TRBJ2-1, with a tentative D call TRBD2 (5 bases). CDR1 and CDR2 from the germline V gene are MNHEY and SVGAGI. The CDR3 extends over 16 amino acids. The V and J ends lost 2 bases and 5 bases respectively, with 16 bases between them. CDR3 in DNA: TGTGCCAGCAGTTACCTGGACTCCTTGAGTGACAATGAGCAGTTCTTC. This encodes CASSYLDSLSDNEQFF.